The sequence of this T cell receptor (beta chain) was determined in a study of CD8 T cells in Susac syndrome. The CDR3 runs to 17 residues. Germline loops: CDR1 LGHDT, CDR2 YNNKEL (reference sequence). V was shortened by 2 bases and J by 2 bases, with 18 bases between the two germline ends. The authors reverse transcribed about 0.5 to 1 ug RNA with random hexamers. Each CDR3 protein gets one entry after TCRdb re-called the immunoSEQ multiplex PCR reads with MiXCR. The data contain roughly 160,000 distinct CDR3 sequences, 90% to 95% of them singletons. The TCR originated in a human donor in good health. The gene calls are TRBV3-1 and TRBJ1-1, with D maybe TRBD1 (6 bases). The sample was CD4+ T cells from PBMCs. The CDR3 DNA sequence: TGTGCCAGCAGCCAATCTCCCACGCGGGGGGCCAACACTGAAGCTTTCTTT. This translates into CASSQSPTRGANTEAFF.